The clone carrying this T cell receptor (beta chain) was seen more than once but under ten times. This CDR3 contains 12 residues. Deletions cut 4 bases from V and 4 bases from J, with 6 bases between. CDR1 and CDR2 from the germline V gene are SEHNR and FQNEAQ (reference sequence). Method: immunoSEQ multiplex PCR; TCRdb's copy keeps in-frame clones and lacks some. Seen here are approximately 40,000 clones, around 90% observed once, and the top ten hold around 1.2%. This entry comes from a study of T cell changes during pregnancy in multiple sclerosis. The receptor's source is a female donor with multiple sclerosis, enrolled in a pregnancy study. The input for sequencing was CD4+ T cells from peripheral blood mononuclear cells, taken in the second trimester of pregnancy. The rearrangement links TRBV7-9 to TRBJ2-3; a weak D match, TRBD2 (6 bases). The chain's CDR3 is CASSWGADTQYF. The CDR3 bases are TGTGCCAGCAGCTGGGGGGCAGATACGCAGTATTTT.